These 8 T cell receptor beta chains share one sample of origin, sequenced in a study of blood T cell repertoires in COVID-19. This table comes from immunoSEQ multiplex PCR, and its TCRdb copy is limited to in-frame clones, with some not included. The sample includes hundreds of thousands of clones, roughly 86% of them seen just once. Material: PBMCs or T cells enriched from blood (not recorded which). These receptors originate from a woman aged 45-60 years who had recovered from COVID-19.

This clone was seen only once. The gene calls are TRBV9 and TRBJ1-1; TRBD1 might be the D (6 bases). CDR3 length: 14 residues. Germline-derived CDR1 and CDR2 are SGDLS and YYNGEE. Trimming took 3 bases from V and 2 from J, leaving 11 bases between them. The CDR3 DNA reads TGTGCCAGCAGCGCCGGGACACTAAACACTGAAGCTTTCTTT. Protein: CASSAGTLNTEAFF.

The chain couples TRBV14 to TRBJ2-2, with 7 bases aligning to TRBD2. The CDR3 covers 16 residues. V was clipped by 3 bases and J by 4 bases; unmatched bases: 8. Germline values: CDR1 SGHDN, CDR2 FVKESK. The CDR3 protein is CASSQNVLASTGELFF. Written as DNA, the CDR3 is TGTGCCAGCAGCCAGAATGTACTAGCGTCCACCGGGGAGCTGTTTTTT.

The chain employs TRBV18 and TRBJ1-1; D is possibly TRBD1 (6 bases). The germline V gene encodes CDR1 KGHSH and CDR2 LQKENI. The CDR3 loop spans 13 amino acids. V lost 3 bases to trimming and J lost 12 bases, with 17 bases between them. The CDR3 nucleotides read TGTGCCAGCTCACCGTTAGTGGGGGGGGCGTCTTTCTTT. Translation: CASSPLVGGASFF.

This clone has a single count. The CDR3: CASSFQTGNTIYF. As DNA, the CDR3 is TGTGCCAGCAGCTTCCAGACTGGAAACACCATATATTTT. This chain links TRBV7-2 with TRBJ1-3, with D uncertain. Per germline, CDR1 SGHTA and CDR2 FQGNSA. There are 13 residues in the CDR3. Trimming stripped 3 bases from V and 2 bases from J, with 5 bases between.

The V and J genes are TRBV29-1 and TRBJ2-2; TRBD2 aligns across 9 bases. Germline V gene sequence: CDR1 SQVTM, CDR2 ANQGSEA. This CDR3 spans 14 amino acids. After removal of 7 bases from V and 2 bases from J, the junction contained 5 bases not matched to a gene. CDR3 nucleotide sequence: TGCAGCGGAAGGGGACTAGCAAACACCGGGGAGCTGTTTTTT. Translated: CSGRGLANTGELFF.

V and J are TRBV24-1 and TRBJ2-1; tentative D call: TRBD2 (6 bases). This CDR3 spans 15 amino acids. V was cut by 5 bases and J by 0 bases, with 10 bases left in between. Per germline, CDR1 KGHDR and CDR2 SFDVKD. The CDR3 bases are TGTGCCACCAGTGGTTCGCGGGACTCCTACAATGAGCAGTTCTTC. Its protein product is CATSGSRDSYNEQFF.

This clone came up many times. V gene TRBV6-1 combines with J gene TRBJ2-7; 7 nucleotides agree with TRBD2. The CDR3 extends over 15 amino acids. Germline trimming cut 3 bases from V and 0 bases from J; bases unmatched to any gene: 5. Germline CDR1 reads MNHNS; CDR2 reads SASEGT. Written as DNA, the CDR3 is TGTGCCAGCAGTGAGAGCGGGACTGGCTCCTACGAGCAGTACTTC. Translation: CASSESGTGSYEQYF.

The chain links TRBV19 to TRBJ2-7, with a weak D call TRBD1 (7 bases). From germline, CDR1 is LNHDA and CDR2 SQIVND (reference sequence). Trimming took 5 bases from V and 3 from J, leaving 14 bases between them. This CDR3 has 14 residues. CDR3 sequence (DNA): TGTGCCAGTAGTGTACAGGGGACTTTCTACGAGCAGTACTTC. It encodes CASSVQGTFYEQYF.